This TCR beta chain originates from a study of control samples from healthy donors and cancer patients. Germline assignment: CDR1 MNHEY and CDR2 SVGAGI. The length of the CDR3 is 14 residues. The V and J ends lost 7 bases and 1 base respectively, with 13 bases between them. The method was immunoSEQ multiplex PCR; TCRdb's version includes in-frame clones alone and lacks a portion of them. The sample yields some 80,000 clones, 80% to 95% seen once. Sequences were obtained from blood. The chain couples TRBV6-5 to TRBJ1-1, with no clear D. This TCR was sampled from a woman aged 55-69 years in good health. DNA for the CDR3: TGTGCCAGCATAGTTGGTGTGGGGAACACTGAAGCTTTCTTT. Protein sequence: CASIVGVGNTEAFF.